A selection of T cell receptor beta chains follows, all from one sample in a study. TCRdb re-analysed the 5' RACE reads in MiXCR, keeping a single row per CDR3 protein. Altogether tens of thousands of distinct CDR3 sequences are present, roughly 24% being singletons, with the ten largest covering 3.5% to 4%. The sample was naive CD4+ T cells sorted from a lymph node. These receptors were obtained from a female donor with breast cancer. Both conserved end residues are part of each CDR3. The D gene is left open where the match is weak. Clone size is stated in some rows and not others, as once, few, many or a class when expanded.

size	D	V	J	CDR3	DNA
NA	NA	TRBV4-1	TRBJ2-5	CASSPPAKTQYF	TGCGCCAGCAGCCCGCCTGCGAAGACCCAGTACTTC
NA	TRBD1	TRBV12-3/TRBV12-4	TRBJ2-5	CASSRDSSRETQYF	TGTGCCAGCAGTAGGGACAGTTCGAGAGAGACCCAGTACTTC
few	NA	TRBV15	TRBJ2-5	CATSRGEETQYF	TGTGCCACCAGCAGAGGGGAAGAGACCCAGTACTTC
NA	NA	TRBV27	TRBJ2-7	CASSFRGTASYEQYF	TGTGCCAGCAGTTTTCGTGGGACGGCTTCCTACGAGCAGTACTTC
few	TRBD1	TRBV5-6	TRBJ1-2	CASSPGTGTYGYTF	TGTGCCAGCAGCCCCGGGACAGGGACCTATGGCTACACCTTC
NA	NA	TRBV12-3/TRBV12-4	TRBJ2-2	CASSSSTITGELFF	TGTGCCAGCAGTTCCTCGACCATCACCGGGGAGCTGTTTTTT
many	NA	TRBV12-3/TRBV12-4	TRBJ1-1	CASSLSQNTEAFF	TGTGCCAGCAGTTTATCCCAGAACACTGAAGCTTTCTTT
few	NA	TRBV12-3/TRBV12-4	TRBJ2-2	CASSLLALLRNTGELFF	TGTGCCAGCAGTTTACTCGCATTACTTAGGAACACCGGGGAGCTGTTTTTT
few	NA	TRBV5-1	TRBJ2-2	CASSLDSGSGELFF	TGCGCCAGCAGCTTGGATTCCGGGTCCGGGGAGCTGTTTTTT
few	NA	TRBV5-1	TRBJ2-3	CASSLVTRQYF	TGCGCCAGCAGCTTGGTGACAAGGCAGTATTTT
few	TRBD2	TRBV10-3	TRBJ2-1	CAISESASGNNEQFF	TGTGCCATCAGTGAGTCGGCTAGCGGGAACAATGAGCAGTTCTTC
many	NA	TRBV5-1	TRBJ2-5	CASSLRAGEVSAETQYF	TGCGCCAGCAGCTTGCGTGCTGGGGAGGTTTCGGCAGAGACCCAGTACTTC
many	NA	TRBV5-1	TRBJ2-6	CASSPSGPVGGSGANVLTF	TGCGCCAGCAGCCCCAGTGGGCCCGTTGGGGGCTCTGGGGCCAACGTCCTGACTTTC
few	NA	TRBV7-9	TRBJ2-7	CASSPPRAREQYF	TGTGCCAGCAGCCCCCCGCGGGCGAGGGAGCAGTACTTC
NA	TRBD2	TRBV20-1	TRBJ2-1	CSASGLDEQFF	TGCAGTGCTAGCGGACTAGATGAGCAGTTCTTC
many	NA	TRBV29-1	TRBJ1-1	CSVEKRSGLNTEAFF	TGCAGCGTTGAGAAGCGCTCAGGGTTGAACACTGAAGCTTTCTTT
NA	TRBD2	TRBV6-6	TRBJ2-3	CASSYAGLAGEDTDTQYF	TGTGCCAGCAGTTACGCGGGACTAGCGGGAGAGGACACAGATACGCAGTATTTT
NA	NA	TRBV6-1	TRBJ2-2	CASSEGLNTGELFF	TGTGCCAGCAGTGAGGGACTTAACACCGGGGAGCTGTTTTTT
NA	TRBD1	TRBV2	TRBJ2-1	CASTIPVTGPYNEQFF	TGTGCCAGCACCATACCAGTGACAGGGCCTTACAATGAGCAGTTCTTC
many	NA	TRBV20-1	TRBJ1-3	CSASLQGSGNTIYF	TGCAGTGCTTCGTTACAGGGTTCCGGAAACACCATATATTTT
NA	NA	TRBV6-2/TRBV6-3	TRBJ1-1	CASSLDRSGTEAFF	TGTGCCAGCAGTCTGGACAGATCGGGAACTGAAGCTTTCTTT
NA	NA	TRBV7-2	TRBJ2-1	CASSLEPGEQFF	TGTGCCAGCAGCTTAGAGCCGGGAGAGCAGTTCTTC
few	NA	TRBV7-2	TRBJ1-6	CASSPAISDSPLHF	TGTGCCAGCAGCCCGGCCATCTCGGATTCACCCCTCCACTTT
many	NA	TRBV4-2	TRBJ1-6	CASSPQDSSPLHF	TGTGCCAGCAGCCCCCAGGATAGCTCACCCCTCCACTTT
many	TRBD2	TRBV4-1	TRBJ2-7	CASSQHSLASREQYF	TGCGCCAGCAGCCAACATTCACTAGCGTCGCGCGAGCAGTACTTC
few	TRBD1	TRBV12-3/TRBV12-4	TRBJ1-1	CASSWTGGTTEAFF	TGTGCCAGCAGTTGGACAGGTGGAACGACTGAAGCTTTCTTT
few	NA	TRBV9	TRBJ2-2	CASSTGPGRSTGELFF	TGTGCCAGCAGCACCGGACCGGGTCGGAGCACCGGGGAGCTGTTTTTT
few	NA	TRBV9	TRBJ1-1	CTSSGTSGNTEAFF	TGTACCAGCAGCGGTACATCCGGGAACACTGAAGCTTTCTTT
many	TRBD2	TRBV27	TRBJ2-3	CASSSLSGRAVDTQYF	TGTGCCAGCAGTTCCCTAAGCGGGAGGGCCGTAGATACGCAGTATTTT
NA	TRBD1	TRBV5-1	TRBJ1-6	CASSLTQGANSPLHF	TGCGCCAGCAGCTTGACGCAGGGGGCGAATTCACCCCTCCACTTT
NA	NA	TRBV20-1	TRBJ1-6	CSARPGGLFDSPLHF	TGCAGTGCTAGACCTGGGGGCCTATTTGATTCACCCCTCCACTTT
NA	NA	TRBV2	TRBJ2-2	CASSDGGTVLFGELFF	TGTGCCAGCAGTGATGGGGGGACGGTCCTGTTCGGGGAGCTGTTTTTT
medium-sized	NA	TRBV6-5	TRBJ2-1	CASRETDYNEQFF	TGTGCCAGCAGAGAGACAGATTACAATGAGCAGTTCTTC
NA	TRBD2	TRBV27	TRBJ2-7	CASSPTPTSFYEQYF	TGTGCCAGCAGTCCTACCCCGACTAGCTTCTACGAGCAGTACTTC
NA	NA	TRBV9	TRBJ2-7	CASSVWPYTYEQYF	TGTGCCAGCAGCGTATGGCCCTACACCTACGAGCAGTACTTC
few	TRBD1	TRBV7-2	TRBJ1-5	CASSLGRGLSQPQHF	TGTGCCAGCAGCTTAGGCAGGGGGCTAAGTCAGCCCCAGCATTTT
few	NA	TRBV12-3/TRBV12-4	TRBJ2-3	CASSLPGADTQYF	TGTGCCAGCAGTCTACCGGGGGCAGATACGCAGTATTTT
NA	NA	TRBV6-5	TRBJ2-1	CASSYRGFNEQFF	TGTGCCAGCAGTTACAGGGGTTTCAATGAGCAGTTCTTC
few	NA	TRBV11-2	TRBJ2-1	CASSLEPSSYNEQFF	TGTGCCAGCAGCTTGGAACCTAGCTCCTACAATGAGCAGTTCTTC
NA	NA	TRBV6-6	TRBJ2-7	CASTQGGGGYGQYF	TGTGCCAGCACCCAGGGGGGGGGCGGTTACGGGCAGTACTTC
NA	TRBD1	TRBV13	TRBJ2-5	CANSPGTVHETQYF	TGTGCCAACAGCCCCGGGACAGTCCACGAGACCCAGTACTTC
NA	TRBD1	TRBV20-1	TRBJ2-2	CSANGQDNTGELFF	TGCAGTGCTAACGGACAGGACAACACCGGGGAGCTGTTTTTT